One and the same sample provided the 23 T cell receptor beta chains below, sequenced in a study of control samples from healthy donors and cancer patients. Produced via immunoSEQ multiplex PCR; TCRdb's table is partial and in-frame only. The data show more than 85,000 clones, 88% seen once. Sequencing used PBMCs. All receptors come from a woman aged 55-75 years with lung cancer.

The V gene is TRBV4-1, the J gene TRBJ1-5, with 7 bases that match TRBD1. The CDR3 totals 14 residues. CDR1 MGHRA and CDR2 YSYEKL come from the germline V gene. Trimming removed 4 bases from V and 4 bases from J; junction bases left unmatched: 4. CDR3 DNA: TGCGCCAGCAGCCCCCCGGGACAGAATCAGCCCCAGCATTTT. Amino acids: CASSPPGQNQPQHF.

The V call is TRBV19, the J call TRBJ1-1; 9 positions match TRBD1. The CDR3 covers 13 residues. J gave up 3 bases and V 8 bases, and 4 bases lay outside the gene matches. Looked up from germline, CDR1 is LNHDA and CDR2 is SQIVND (reference sequence). The CDR3, as DNA: TGTGCCAGTGGGACAGGGCGGGACACTGAAGCTTTCTTT. As protein: CASGTGRDTEAFF.

CDR3 nucleotide sequence: TGTGCCAGCAGCCTCGGTGCAGGGAGCGCCTACGAGCAGTACTTC. This gives the protein CASSLGAGSAYEQYF. The rearrangement uses TRBV6-5 and TRBJ2-7, with D perhaps assigned TRBD1 or TRBD2 (5 bases each). Per germline, CDR1 MNHEY and CDR2 SVGAGI. The V end lost 6 bases, the J end lost 2 bases, and 17 bases lay between the germline ends. This CDR3 has 15 amino acids.

This clone was found a few times. The chain couples TRBV19 to TRBJ1-5; D gene unclear. CDR1 is LNHDA and CDR2 is SQIVND in the germline V gene (reference sequence). Trimming pared 2 bases from V and 0 bases from J, leaving 11 bases between. This CDR3 is 16 amino acids long. The CDR3 DNA sequence: TGTGCCAGTAGTATACGGACGGGGAATAGCAATCAGCCCCAGCATTTT. Amino acid sequence: CASSIRTGNSNQPQHF.

The chain uses TRBV18 and TRBJ2-1; 13 bases agree with TRBD2. Germline values: CDR1 KGHSH, CDR2 LQKENI. J lost 9 bases, V lost 3 bases, and 11 bases had no gene match. The CDR3 has 17 amino acids. DNA for the CDR3: TGTGCCAGCTCACCCGGGACTAGCGGGACTAGTTTGGGTGAGCAGTTCTTC. Translated: CASSPGTSGTSLGEQFF.

This sequence joins TRBV5-1 and TRBJ2-7, with 10 bases matching TRBD1. Per the germline V gene, CDR1 is SGHRS and CDR2 is YFSETQ. The CDR3 loop spans 14 amino acids. With 3 bases clipped from V and 6 bases from J, the junction kept 6 bases outside the gene matches. The CDR3 sequence is CASSSGQGDSEQYF. The DNA for the CDR3 is TGCGCCAGCAGCTCCGGACAGGGGGACTCCGAGCAGTACTTC.

J is TRBJ2-5 and V is TRBV19; possible D gene TRBD2, 6 bases. Deletions cut 4 bases from V and 5 bases from J, with 17 bases between. The CDR3 is made up of 15 amino acids. The germline CDR1 and CDR2 sequences are LNHDA and SQIVND (reference sequence). CDR3 DNA: TGTGCCAGTAGTAATAGTGCGGGAATGGGCGAGACCCAGTACTTC. Its translation: CASSNSAGMGETQYF.

This clone was counted a few times. The gene calls are TRBV5-6 and TRBJ1-5; D gene unclear. Between the trimmed V and J ends, which lost 0 bases and 3 bases, there was a span of 7 bases. Germline CDR1 SGHDT, CDR2 YYEEEE. The CDR3 runs 14 residues. CDR3 bases: TGTGCCAGCAGCTTGGGGCTTACCAATCAGCCCCAGCATTTT. Protein sequence: CASSLGLTNQPQHF.

This clone appeared once. The chain uses TRBV5-4 and TRBJ2-1; 7 bases align to TRBD1. The CDR3 extends over 14 amino acids. The germline CDR1 and CDR2 sequences are SGHNT and YYREEE (reference sequence). J lost 5 bases, V lost 3 bases, and 5 bases had no gene match. This chain's CDR3 is CASSWPGQNNEQFF. The CDR3 nucleotides read TGTGCCAGCAGCTGGCCGGGACAGAACAATGAGCAGTTCTTC.

The chain combines TRBV6-5 with TRBJ2-3, with 7 bases lining up with TRBD2. V lost 6 bases and J lost 2; bases outside the gene matches: 8. Per the germline V gene, CDR1 is MNHEY and CDR2 is SVGAGI. The CDR3 runs 15 residues. The CDR3: CASSPWTRDTDTQYF. CDR3 sequence (DNA): TGTGCCAGCAGCCCGTGGACTAGAGACACAGATACGCAGTATTTT.

This sequence joins TRBV2 and TRBJ1-2; D possibly corresponds to TRBD1 (5 bases). CDR1 and CDR2 from the germline V gene are SNHLY and FYNNEI. The length of the CDR3 is 16 residues. V gave up 3 bases and J gave up 3 bases, with 17 bases separating them. The CDR3 DNA reads TGTGCCAGCAGTGAGGGTGGCCCGGGGCGGGACTATGGCTACACCTTC. Protein: CASSEGGPGRDYGYTF. Combining the CDR3 with reference TRBV2 and TRBJ1-2 gives the whole variable domain EPEVTQTPSHQVTQMGQEVILRCVPISNHLYFYWYRQILGQKVEFLVSFYNNEISEKSEIFDDQFSVERPDGSNFTLKIRSTKLEDSAMYFCASSEGGPGRDYGYTFGSGTRLTVV.

V is TRBV19 and J is TRBJ1-3, with no clear D. CDR3 length: 14 residues. Germline V gene sequence: CDR1 LNHDA, CDR2 SQIVND (reference sequence). Between the trimmed V and J ends, which lost 4 bases and 0 bases, there was a span of 7 bases. Here the CDR3 reads CASSTGYSGNTIYF. Here the CDR3 DNA reads TGTGCCAGTAGTACAGGATACTCTGGAAACACCATATATTTT.

The chain links TRBV12-3 or TRBV12-4 to TRBJ1-2; D call uncertain. This CDR3 has 13 amino acids. V was shortened by 3 bases and J by 5 bases, with 10 bases between the two germline ends. The CDR3 coding sequence is TGTGCCAGCAGTTTCGCGGCGTTTTATGGCTACACCTTC. Translated: CASSFAAFYGYTF.

This chain uses TRBV14 with TRBJ2-3; tentatively, D is TRBD1 (6 bases). Deletions cut 2 bases from V and 7 bases from J, with 16 bases between. Looked up from germline, CDR1 is SGHDN and CDR2 is FVKESK. This CDR3 region has 15 residues. CDR3: CASSQPHRDINTQYF. The CDR3 DNA reads as TGTGCCAGCAGCCAACCACACCGGGACATTAATACGCAGTATTTT.

V and J are TRBV24-1 and TRBJ2-2, with D possibly being TRBD2 (5 bases). CDR3 length equals 13 residues. In germline, CDR1 is KGHDR, CDR2 SFDVKD. V was pared by 5 bases and J by 6 bases, with 9 bases between. CDR3 DNA sequence: TGTGCCACCAGTGCTCGGGGTCCCGGGGAGCTGTTTTTT. Translating gives CATSARGPGELFF.

This clone was seen more than once but under ten times. The chain employs TRBV29-1 and TRBJ1-5; 7 nucleotides line up with TRBD1. V was clipped by 7 bases and J by 2 bases; unmatched bases: 5. CDR3 size: 13 residues. The germline gives CDR1 SQVTM, CDR2 ANQGSEA. The CDR3 loop is CSARDSGNQPQHF. The CDR3, as DNA: TGCAGCGCAAGGGACAGTGGCAATCAGCCCCAGCATTTT.

The chain carries TRBV14 and TRBJ2-3; TRBD1 might be the D (5 bases). V shed 0 bases and J shed 2 bases, with 9 bases lying between them. This CDR3 spans 15 amino acids. Germline V gene sequence: CDR1 SGHDN, CDR2 FVKESK. CDR3 sequence (DNA): TGTGCCAGCAGCCAAGATCCCAGGGTCACAGATACGCAGTATTTT. As protein: CASSQDPRVTDTQYF.

The chain joins TRBV18 to TRBJ1-1; D is ambiguous. This CDR3 contains 17 residues. With 0 bases removed from V and 1 base from J, the gap between germline ends came to 15 bases. Germline-derived CDR1 and CDR2 are KGHSH and LQKENI. The CDR3, as DNA: TGTGCCAGCTCACCACCCGGGGTCATAGGATCGAACACTGAAGCTTTCTTT. It codes for CASSPPGVIGSNTEAFF.

This chain connects TRBV27 to TRBJ1-2, with TRBD1 matching over 8 bases. In germline, CDR1 is MNHEY, CDR2 SMNVEV (reference sequence). The CDR3 spans 13 residues. J gave up 6 bases and V 3 bases, and 3 bases lay outside the gene matches. This CDR3 is CASSFDRGDGYTF. DNA for the CDR3: TGTGCCAGCAGTTTTGACAGGGGCGATGGCTACACCTTC.

This clone was found once. V and J are TRBV30 and TRBJ1-1; 7 positions match TRBD1. J gave up 5 bases and V 4 bases, and 10 bases lay outside the gene matches. Germline CDR1 reads GTSNPN; CDR2 reads SVGIG (reference sequence). The CDR3 runs 14 residues. DNA of the CDR3: TGTGCCTGGACCCGACAGGGAAGAGGGACTGAAGCTTTCTTT. This codes for CAWTRQGRGTEAFF. Using reference TRBV30 and TRBJ1-1 for the parts outside the CDR3, the full variable domain is SQTIHQWPATLVQPVGSPLSLECTVEGTSNPNLYWYRQAAGRGLQLLFYSVGIGQISSEVPQNLSASRPQDRQFILSSKKLLLSDSGFYLCAWTRQGRGTEAFFGQGTRLTVV.

The CDR3 sequence: CASRRLAGGLGSEQYF. The CDR3 DNA reads TGTGCCAGCAGGAGGCTAGCGGGGGGGCTAGGCTCCGAGCAGTACTTC. The rearrangement links TRBV27 to TRBJ2-7, with 12 bases that match TRBD2. The V gene's germline CDR1 is MNHEY and CDR2 SMNVEV (reference sequence). There are 16 residues in the CDR3. Trimming cost V 6 bases and J 6 bases; bases outside gene matches: 12.

The gene calls are TRBV7-9 and TRBJ1-5; 8 bases match TRBD1. The CDR3 contains 14 residues. Trimming removed 5 bases from V and 5 bases from J; junction bases left unmatched: 5. Germline V gives CDR1 SEHNR, CDR2 FQNEAQ (reference sequence). This CDR3 reads CASSLDRGDQPQHF. The CDR3 nucleotides are TGTGCCAGCAGCCTAGACAGGGGAGATCAGCCCCAGCATTTT.

The rearrangement uses TRBV6-2 or TRBV6-3 and TRBJ2-5; TRBD1 aligns across 8 bases. The CDR3 spans 15 residues. Trimming cost V 5 bases and J 6 bases; bases outside gene matches: 11. The germline gives CDR1 MNHEY, CDR2 SVGEGT. The CDR3 region is CASSHVGQGEKTQYF. CDR3 in DNA: TGTGCCAGCAGTCACGTCGGACAGGGCGAAAAGACCCAGTACTTC.